This T cell receptor (beta chain) was obtained from a study of blood T cell repertoires in COVID-19 (dated by TCRdb to about 2020). About the full investigation: Samples from collaborators originated in the United States, Italy and Spain and spanned both the acute and convalescent phases of COVID-19. The samples were drawn from two sources: the first 160 participants of the ongoing ImmuneRACE study, and 950 to 1,500 subjects contributed by 6 global collaborators. The sample metadata nearly always contained a de-identified subject ID, COVID-19 status, age in years and sex. The material from the prospective study consisted of cDNA or gDNA derived from T cells, B-cell-depleted T cells, or PBMCs. A freely available public database, intended as a resource for researchers studying the immune response to SARS-CoV-2, is where the repertoires were released. Deeply sampled blood TCRbeta repertoires from subjects exposed to, actively infected with, or recovered from COVID-19 were included in the dataset. Where HLA class I and class II types were available, the types were taken from metadata supplied by the sample provider, not from assay-based typing. Points the paper makes about the study in general: How much clinical and demographic metadata was included differed by source and by participant, and the metadata was provided uncurated.

The CDR3 runs 14 residues from the cysteine to the phenylalanine. Left in the record is the CDR3 DNA by itself, 42 bases read in frame from the first base. Sequences LGHDT (CDR1) and YNNKEL (CDR2) are obtained from the germline V gene (reference sequence). The V end loses 5 bases and the J end loses 6 bases, and a stretch of 11 bases separates them. Each collaborating institution followed its own protocols to collect whole blood in K2EDTA tubes. For TCRbeta analysis, collaborators shipped samples in one of three forms: frozen whole blood, isolated PBMCs, or DNA extracted from either of those sample types. A remark on this clone: Its antigen remains unidentified. No base-level quality is on record; no much larger clone is a single base apart.

TCRbeta CDR3 regions were amplified from genomic DNA using the immunoSEQ Assay, a bias-controlled multiplex PCR. The paper's data handling went like this. The number of nucleated cells in each sample was estimated by amplification of reference gene primers within the assay. To quantify the absolute abundance of each unique TCRbeta CDR3 rearrangement, sequence reads were collapsed and filtered. For each sample, productive Simpson clonality was calculated by taking the square root of Simpson's diversity index across productive rearrangements. The immuneACCESS repertoire file appears here via TCRdb, limited to in-frame rearrangements. These files lack a portion of the clones; in checked studies, under half of the deficit traces to unresolved V genes, and the cause of the others is not known. That table supplies the V and J calls and clone size; D and trimming were determined from the DNA. The sample includes about 160,000 clones, with 85% observed a single time. Together, the top ten hold roughly 3% of the sample.

Material for sequencing was peripheral blood. Here the chain combines TRBV3-1 (or the pseudogene TRBV3-2) and TRBJ1-6; TRBD1 might be the D gene, on 5 matching bases. This TCR was sampled from a human donor with acute or convalescent COVID-19. The donor label of this sample is uncertain. CDR3 reads: CASSFRQPNSPLHF. The nucleotide sequence is given as TGTGCCAGCAGCTTTCGACAGCCTAATTCACCCCTCCACTTT.